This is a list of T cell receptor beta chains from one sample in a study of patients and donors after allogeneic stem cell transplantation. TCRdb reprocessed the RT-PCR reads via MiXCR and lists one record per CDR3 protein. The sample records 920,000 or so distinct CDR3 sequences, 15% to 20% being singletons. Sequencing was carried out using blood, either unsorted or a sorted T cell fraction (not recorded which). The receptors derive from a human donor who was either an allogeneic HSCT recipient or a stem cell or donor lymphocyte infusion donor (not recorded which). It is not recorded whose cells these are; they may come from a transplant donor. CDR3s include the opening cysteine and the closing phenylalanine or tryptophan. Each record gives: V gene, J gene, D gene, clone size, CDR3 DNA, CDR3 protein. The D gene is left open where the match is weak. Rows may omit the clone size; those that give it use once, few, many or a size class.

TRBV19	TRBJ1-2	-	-	TGTGCCAGTAGTAACATCGAAGGGGATACTAACTATGGCTACACCTTC	CASSNIEGDTNYGYTF
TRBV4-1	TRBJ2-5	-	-	TGCGCCAGCAGCCAAGTGGGCGCCCAAGAGACCCAGTACTTC	CASSQVGAQETQYF
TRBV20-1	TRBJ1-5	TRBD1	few	TGCAGTGCTAGAGTGGAGGGGACAGGGGACAATCAGCCCCAGCATTTT	CSARVEGTGDNQPQHF
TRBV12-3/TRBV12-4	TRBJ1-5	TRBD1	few	TGTGCCAGCAGTCTTGGGGCGTCGGGCAGGGGGAGCAATCAGCCCCAGCATTTT	CASSLGASGRGSNQPQHF
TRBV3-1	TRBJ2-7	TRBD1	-	TGTGCCAGCAGCCACCGGGACAGGCGGCGGTACGAGCAGTACTTC	CASSHRDRRRYEQYF
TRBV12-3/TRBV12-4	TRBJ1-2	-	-	TGTGCCAGCAGCTTTCAGGGGTCGGTGGGCTACACCTTC	CASSFQGSVGYTF
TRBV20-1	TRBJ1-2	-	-	TGCAGTGCTAGACCAGGGAAGATTCCCCTGAACTATGGCTACACCTTC	CSARPGKIPLNYGYTF
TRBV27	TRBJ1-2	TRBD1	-	TGTGCCAGCAGTTTCTCACAGGGGGCTCAGGGCTACACCTTC	CASSFSQGAQGYTF
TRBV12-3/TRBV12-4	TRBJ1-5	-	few	TGTGCCAGCAGCCCGGACAGAATTAATCAGCCCCAGCATTTT	CASSPDRINQPQHF
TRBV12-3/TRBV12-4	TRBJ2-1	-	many	TGTGCCAGCAGTTACCGCATGATCAATGAGCAGTTCTTC	CASSYRMINEQFF
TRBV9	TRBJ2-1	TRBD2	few	TGTGCCAGCAGCGTAGCGGTAGCGGGGGAATACAATGAGCAGTTCTTC	CASSVAVAGEYNEQFF
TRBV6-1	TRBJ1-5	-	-	TGTGCCAGCAGAAGACAGGTCAATCAGCCCCAGCATTTT	CASRRQVNQPQHF
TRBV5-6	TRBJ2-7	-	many	TGTGCCAGCAGCTTGCCTTACATCTACGAGCAGTACTTC	CASSLPYIYEQYF
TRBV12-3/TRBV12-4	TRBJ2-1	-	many	TGTGCCAGCAGCCAACCAGGGTCCTACAATGAGCAGTTCTTC	CASSQPGSYNEQFF
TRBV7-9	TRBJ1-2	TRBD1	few	TGTGCCAGCAGCCGGGACAGGGGGGAAGCTGGCTACACCTTC	CASSRDRGEAGYTF
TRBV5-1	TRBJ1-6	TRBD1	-	TGCGCCAGCGCCCCTAGGACAGGAAATTCACCCCTCCACTTT	CASAPRTGNSPLHF
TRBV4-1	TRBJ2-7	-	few	TGCGCCAGCAGCCCCGACCTCGGGACGATTGAGCAGTACTTC	CASSPDLGTIEQYF
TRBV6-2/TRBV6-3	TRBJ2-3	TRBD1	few	TGTGCCACCTACCGGACAGGGGAATCAGATACGCAGTATTTT	CATYRTGESDTQYF
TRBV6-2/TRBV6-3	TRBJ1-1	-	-	TGTGCCAGCAAGCTCCTTATGAACACTGAAGCTTTCTTT	CASKLLMNTEAFF
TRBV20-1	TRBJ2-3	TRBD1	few	TGCAGTGCTCGAACGGACAGGGGATCTCAAGATACGCAGTATTTT	CSARTDRGSQDTQYF
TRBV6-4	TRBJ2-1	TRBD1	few	TGTGCCAGCAGTGATCGGACAGGGTGGCAGTTCTTC	CASSDRTGWQFF
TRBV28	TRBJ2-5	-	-	TGTGCCAGCAGTTTCAAGATAGGGTTAAGAGAGACCCAGTACTTC	CASSFKIGLRETQYF
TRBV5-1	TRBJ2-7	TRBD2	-	TGCGCCAGCAGCTGGGGACTAGCGGGAGCCATGGGCGAGCAGTACTTC	CASSWGLAGAMGEQYF
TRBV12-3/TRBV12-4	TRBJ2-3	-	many	TGTGCCAGCAGTTTCCCTAGAGCAGATACGCAGTATTTT	CASSFPRADTQYF
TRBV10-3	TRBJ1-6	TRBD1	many	TGTGCCATCAGTGAACCGGAGGGGGCGAATAATTCACCCCTCCACTTT	CAISEPEGANNSPLHF
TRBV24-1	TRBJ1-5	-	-	TGTGCCACCAGTGATTTGGATTCAGGACAGCCCCAGCATTTT	CATSDLDSGQPQHF
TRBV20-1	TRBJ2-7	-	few	TGCAGTGCTAGTCCCCCGGGACCTCACCACTACGAGCAGTACTTC	CSASPPGPHHYEQYF
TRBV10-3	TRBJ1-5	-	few	TGTGCCATCAGTGAACAGGCTGGACAGCCCCAGCATTTT	CAISEQAGQPQHF
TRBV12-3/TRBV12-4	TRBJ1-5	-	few	TGTGCCAGCAGCCCTAGGGGGGCAAGCAATCAGCCCCAGCATTTT	CASSPRGASNQPQHF
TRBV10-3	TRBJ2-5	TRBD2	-	TGTGCCATCAGTGAGATAGCGGGCCCTCTCCAGGGGACCCAGTACTTC	CAISEIAGPLQGTQYF
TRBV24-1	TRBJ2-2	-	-	TGTGCCACGGAAGGGGGTTTTGATGCCGGGGAGCTGTTTTTT	CATEGGFDAGELFF
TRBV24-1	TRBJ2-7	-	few	TGTGCCACCAGTGCTGCGCCGGGGCAGGGCAACGAGCAGTACTTC	CATSAAPGQGNEQYF
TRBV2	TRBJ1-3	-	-	TGTGCCAGCAGAAGGGAGACATCCATATATTTT	CASRRETSIYF
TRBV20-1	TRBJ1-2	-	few	TGCAGTGCTATCGGACTACTCTATGGCTACACCTTC	CSAIGLLYGYTF
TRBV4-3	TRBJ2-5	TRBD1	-	TGCGCCAGCAGCCCAGAATTAGGACAGGCAGAGACCCAGTACTTC	CASSPELGQAETQYF
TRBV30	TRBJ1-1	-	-	TGTGCCTGGAGTGGGCCCCGCGGGTTAAACACTGAAGCTTTCTTT	CAWSGPRGLNTEAFF
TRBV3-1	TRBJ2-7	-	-	TGTGCCAGCAGCCAAGACGCAAGCGACGAGCAGTACTTC	CASSQDASDEQYF
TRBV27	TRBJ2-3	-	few	TGTGCCAGCAGTTTCGAGGGTCGGCGCACAGATACGCAGTATTTT	CASSFEGRRTDTQYF
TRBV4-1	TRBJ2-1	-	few	TGCGCCAGCAGCCAAATTGGGGGCAGTGGCATCGATGAGCAGTTCTTC	CASSQIGGSGIDEQFF
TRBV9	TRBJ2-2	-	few	TGTGCCAGCAGCGCTCTATGGAAAGGGGGTATGAACACCGGGGAGCTGTTTTTT	CASSALWKGGMNTGELFF
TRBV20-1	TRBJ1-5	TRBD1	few	TGCAGTGCGAGTACAGGGGGTGGAAGGAATCAGCCCCAGCATTTT	CSASTGGGRNQPQHF
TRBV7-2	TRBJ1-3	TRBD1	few	TGTGCCAGCAGCTCCCCTCGCCCAGGGGGGACTAACACCATATATTTT	CASSSPRPGGTNTIYF
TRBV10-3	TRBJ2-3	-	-	TGTGCCATCAGTGAGGGACAGACCACAGATACGCAGTATTTT	CAISEGQTTDTQYF
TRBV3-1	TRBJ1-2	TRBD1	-	TGTGCCAGCACTAGGAGAGGACAGGGGACGAATGGCTACACCTTC	CASTRRGQGTNGYTF
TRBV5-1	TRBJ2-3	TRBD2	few	TGCGCCAGCAGCTTGGAACGCGGGAGGGCCCCAAATACGCAGTATTTT	CASSLERGRAPNTQYF
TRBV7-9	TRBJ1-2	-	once	TGTGCCAGCGGACGGGGCCTGGCAAACTATGGCTACACCTTC	CASGRGLANYGYTF
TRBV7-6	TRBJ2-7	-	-	TGTGCCAGCAGCTTAGTGGACAACTCCTACGAGCAGTACTTC	CASSLVDNSYEQYF
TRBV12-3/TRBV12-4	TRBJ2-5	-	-	TGTGCCAGCACTTTGGGATTGGGCCAGGCAGAGACCCAGTACTTC	CASTLGLGQAETQYF
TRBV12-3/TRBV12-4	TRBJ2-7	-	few	TGTGCCAGCAGTCCAACAGGGACGCCCTACGAGCAGTACTTC	CASSPTGTPYEQYF
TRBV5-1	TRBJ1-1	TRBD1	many	TGCGCCAGCAGCCCCAGACAGGGATTGAACACTGAAGCTTTCTTT	CASSPRQGLNTEAFF